This record concerns one T cell receptor beta chain sequence. Authors' methods: How many nucleated cells were present was estimated from reference gene primer amplification. The protocol was immunoSEQ multiplex PCR, while the TCRdb copy is restricted to in-frame clones and leaves out a portion. The V and J calls and the clone size are those of that table, but D and trimming were determined from the DNA. Of 70,000 to 80,000 clones in the sample, roughly 80% were seen once. This sample stems from a study of blood T cell repertoires in COVID-19. The wider study: Samples came from the United States, Italy and Spain, spanning acute and convalescent COVID-19. In each case, the material was cDNA or gDNA derived from T cells, B-cell-depleted T cells, or PBMCs.

The receptor's source is a woman of 80 years or more with acute or convalescent COVID-19. Sequencing was carried out using peripheral blood.

CDR3 protein: CASSFYQTLAKNIQYF. Written as DNA, the CDR3 is TGTGCCAGCAGTTTTTACCAGACACTAGCCAAAAACATTCAGTACTTC. The V and J genes are TRBV6-2 or TRBV6-3 and TRBJ2-4; no clear D gene. CDR3 size: 16 residues. Looked up from germline, CDR1 is MNHEY and CDR2 is SVGEGT. V lost 4 bases to trimming and J lost 0 bases, with 13 bases between them.